This T cell receptor beta chain was captured by sequencing in a study of blood T cell repertoires in COVID-19 (dated by TCRdb to the early 2020s). Study-wide context: Samples from collaborators originated in the United States, Italy and Spain and spanned both the acute and convalescent phases of COVID-19. Where available, HLA class I and class II types were taken from metadata supplied by the sample provider and were not determined by assay-based typing. The sample metadata nearly always contained a de-identified subject ID, COVID-19 status, age in years and sex. The repertoires were released in a freely available public database intended as a resource for research on the immune response to SARS-CoV-2. Samples came from the ongoing ImmuneRACE study (first 160 participants) plus 1,254 subjects from 6 global collaborators. The prospective study material was composed of cDNA or gDNA derived from T cells, B-cell-depleted T cells, or PBMCs. The dataset comprised deeply sampled blood TCRbeta repertoires from subjects exposed to, actively infected with, or recovered from COVID-19. Summary of the overall study and its limitations: Clinical and demographic metadata were provided uncurated, with the amount varying by source and participant.

V drops 5 bases and J drops 5 bases, leaving 24 bases in between. CDR1 is given as MGHDK and CDR2 as SYGVNS, both from the germline V gene. Its CDR3 holds 17 amino acids, cysteine through phenylalanine. The CDR3 DNA has 51 bases and is translated from base 1. TCRbeta CDR3 regions were amplified from genomic DNA using the immunoSEQ Assay, a bias-controlled multiplex PCR. In the source study's methods: Within the assay, amplification of reference gene primers was used to estimate how many nucleated cells each sample contained. Sequence reads were collapsed and filtered to measure the absolute abundance of every unique TCRbeta CDR3 rearrangement. For each sample, productive Simpson clonality was calculated as the square root of Simpson's diversity index over productive rearrangements. The table was pulled from immuneACCESS by TCRdb, which kept in-frame rearrangements only. Such tables lose some clones; where checked, under half of the loss comes from unresolved V genes, and the rest has no known cause. From that table come the V and J calls and clone size; the DNA was used to work out D and trimming. A total of under 250,000 clones appear in this sample, roughly four fifths of them only once. The ten largest account for approximately 2% of the sample.

Samples from volunteer blood donors who had recovered from COVID-19 were contributed by a second Seattle source. Collaborating institutions collected whole blood in K2EDTA tubes following their own protocols. For TCRbeta analysis, collaborator samples were shipped as frozen whole blood, as isolated PBMCs, or as DNA extracted from either sample type. On this clone: Its antigen has not been determined. No much larger clonotype is one base removed from it; base qualities were not supplied.

The V and J segments used are TRBV25-1 and TRBJ1-1; a tentative D match to TRBD1 spans 6 bases. Material: peripheral blood. The clonotype was recovered from a man aged 30-40 years who had recovered from COVID-19. CDR3 reads: CASSHFGGREGRTEAFF. The nucleotide sequence reads as follows: TGTGCCAGCAGTCATTTCGGGGGCAGGGAGGGGAGAACTGAAGCTTTCTTT.